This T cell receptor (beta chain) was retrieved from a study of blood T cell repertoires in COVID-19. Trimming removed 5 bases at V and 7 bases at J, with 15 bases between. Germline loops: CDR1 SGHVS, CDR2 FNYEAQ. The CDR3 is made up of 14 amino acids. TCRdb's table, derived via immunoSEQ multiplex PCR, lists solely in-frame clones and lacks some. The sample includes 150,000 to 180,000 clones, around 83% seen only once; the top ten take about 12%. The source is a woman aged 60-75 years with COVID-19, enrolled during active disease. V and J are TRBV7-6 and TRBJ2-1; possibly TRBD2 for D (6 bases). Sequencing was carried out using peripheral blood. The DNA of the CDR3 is TGTGCCAGCAGCACTGGGACTCCGACGAATGAGCAGTTCTTC. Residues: CASSTGTPTNEQFF.